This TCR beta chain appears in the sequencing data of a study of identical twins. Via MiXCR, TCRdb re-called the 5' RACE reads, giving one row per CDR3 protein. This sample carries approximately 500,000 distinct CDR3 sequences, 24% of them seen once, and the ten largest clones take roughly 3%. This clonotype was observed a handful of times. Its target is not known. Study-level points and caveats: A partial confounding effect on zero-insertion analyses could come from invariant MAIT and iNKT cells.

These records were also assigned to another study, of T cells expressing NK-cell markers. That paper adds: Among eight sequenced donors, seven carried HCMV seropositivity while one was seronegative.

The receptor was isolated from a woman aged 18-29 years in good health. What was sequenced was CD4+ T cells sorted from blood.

The CDR3: CSALTRSYNEQFF. CDR3 DNA sequence: TGCAGTGCCCTAACTCGCTCCTACAATGAGCAGTTCTTC. The chain is built from TRBV20-1 and TRBJ2-1; the D is unclear. The CDR3 contains 13 residues. The V gene lost 6 bases and the J gene lost 0 bases, with 9 bases spanning the gap. Germline CDR1 DFQATT, CDR2 SNEGSKA (reference sequence).